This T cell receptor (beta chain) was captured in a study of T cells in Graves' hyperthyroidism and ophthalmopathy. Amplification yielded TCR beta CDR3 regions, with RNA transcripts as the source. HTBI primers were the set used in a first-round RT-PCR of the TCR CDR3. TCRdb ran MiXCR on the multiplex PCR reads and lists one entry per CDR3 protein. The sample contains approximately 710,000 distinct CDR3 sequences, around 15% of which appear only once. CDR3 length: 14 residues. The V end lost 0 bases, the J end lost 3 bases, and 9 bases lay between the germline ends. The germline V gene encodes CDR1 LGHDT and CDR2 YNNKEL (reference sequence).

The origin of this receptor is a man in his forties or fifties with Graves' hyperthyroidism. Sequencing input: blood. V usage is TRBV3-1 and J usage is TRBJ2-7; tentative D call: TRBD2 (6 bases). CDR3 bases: TGTGCCAGCAGCCAAGATTGGCGGGGCTACGAGCAGTACTTC. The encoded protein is CASSQDWRGYEQYF.